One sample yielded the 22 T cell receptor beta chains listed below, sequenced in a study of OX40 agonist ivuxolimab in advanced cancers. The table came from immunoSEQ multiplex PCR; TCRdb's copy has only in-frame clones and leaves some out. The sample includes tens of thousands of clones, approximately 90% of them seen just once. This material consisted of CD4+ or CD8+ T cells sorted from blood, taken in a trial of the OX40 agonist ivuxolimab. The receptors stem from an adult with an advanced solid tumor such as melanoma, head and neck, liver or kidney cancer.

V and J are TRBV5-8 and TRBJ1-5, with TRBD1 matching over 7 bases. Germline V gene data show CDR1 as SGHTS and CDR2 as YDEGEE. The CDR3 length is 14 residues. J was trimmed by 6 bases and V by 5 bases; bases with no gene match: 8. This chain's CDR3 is CASSHNYRGQPQHF. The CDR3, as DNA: TGTGCCAGCAGTCACAACTACAGGGGTCAGCCCCAGCATTTT.

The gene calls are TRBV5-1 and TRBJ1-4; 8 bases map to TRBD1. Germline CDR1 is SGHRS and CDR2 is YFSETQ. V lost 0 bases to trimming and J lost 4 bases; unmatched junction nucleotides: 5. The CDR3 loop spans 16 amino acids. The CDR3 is CASSLGWTGSNEKLFF. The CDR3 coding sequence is TGCGCCAGCAGCTTGGGATGGACAGGGAGTAATGAAAAACTGTTTTTT.

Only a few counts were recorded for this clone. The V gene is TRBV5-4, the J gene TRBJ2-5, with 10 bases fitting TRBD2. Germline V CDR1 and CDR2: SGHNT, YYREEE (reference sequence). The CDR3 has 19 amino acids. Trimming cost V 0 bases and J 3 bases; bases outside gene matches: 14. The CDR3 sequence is CASSLARPSGGPPKETQYF. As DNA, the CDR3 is TGTGCCAGCAGCTTGGCTAGGCCTAGCGGGGGCCCTCCAAAAGAGACCCAGTACTTC.

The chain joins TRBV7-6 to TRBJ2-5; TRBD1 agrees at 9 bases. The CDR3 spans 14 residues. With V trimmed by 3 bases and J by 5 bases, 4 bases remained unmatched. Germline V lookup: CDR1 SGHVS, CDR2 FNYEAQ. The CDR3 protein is CASSFTGGGETQYF. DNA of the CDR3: TGTGCCAGCAGCTTTACAGGGGGCGGGGAGACCCAGTACTTC. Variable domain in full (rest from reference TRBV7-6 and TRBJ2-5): GAGVSQSPRYKVTKRGQDVALRCDPISGHVSLYWYRQALGQGPEFLTYFNYEAQQDKSGLPNDRFSAERPEGSISTLTIQRTEQRDSAMYRCASSFTGGGETQYFGPGTRLLVL.

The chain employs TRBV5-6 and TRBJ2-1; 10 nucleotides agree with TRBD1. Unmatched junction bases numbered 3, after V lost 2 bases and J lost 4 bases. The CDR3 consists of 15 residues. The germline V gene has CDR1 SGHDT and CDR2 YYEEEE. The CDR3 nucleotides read TGTGCCAGCAGCTTCGGGACAGGGGCTTACAATGAGCAGTTCTTC. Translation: CASSFGTGAYNEQFF.

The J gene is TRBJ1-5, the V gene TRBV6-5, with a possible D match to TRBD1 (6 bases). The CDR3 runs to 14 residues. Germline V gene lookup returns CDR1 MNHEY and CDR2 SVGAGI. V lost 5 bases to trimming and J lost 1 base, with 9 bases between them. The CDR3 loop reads CASSRTASNQPQHF. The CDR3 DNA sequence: TGTGCCAGCAGTAGGACAGCGAGCAATCAGCCCCAGCATTTT.

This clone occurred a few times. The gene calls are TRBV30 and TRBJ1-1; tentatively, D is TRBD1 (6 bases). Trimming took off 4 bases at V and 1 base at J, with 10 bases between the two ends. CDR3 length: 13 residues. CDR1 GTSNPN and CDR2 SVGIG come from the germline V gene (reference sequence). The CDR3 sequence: CAWTTGSNTEAFF. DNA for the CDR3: TGTGCCTGGACGACAGGATCGAACACTGAAGCTTTCTTT.

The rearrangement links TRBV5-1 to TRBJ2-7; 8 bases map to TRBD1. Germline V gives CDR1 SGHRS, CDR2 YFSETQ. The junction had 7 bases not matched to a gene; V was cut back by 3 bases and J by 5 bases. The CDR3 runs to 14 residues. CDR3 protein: CASSWMTGDNEQYF. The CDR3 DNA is TGCGCCAGCAGCTGGATGACAGGGGACAACGAGCAGTACTTC.

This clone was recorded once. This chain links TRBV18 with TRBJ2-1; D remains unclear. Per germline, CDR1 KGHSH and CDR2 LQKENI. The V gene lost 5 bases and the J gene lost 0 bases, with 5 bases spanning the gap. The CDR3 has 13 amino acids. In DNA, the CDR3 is TGTGCCAGCTCAGTGGGCTCCTACAATGAGCAGTTCTTC. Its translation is CASSVGSYNEQFF.

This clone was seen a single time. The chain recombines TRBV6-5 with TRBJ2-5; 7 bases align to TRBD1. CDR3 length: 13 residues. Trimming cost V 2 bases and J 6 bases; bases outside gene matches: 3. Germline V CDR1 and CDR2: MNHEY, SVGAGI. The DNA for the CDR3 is TGTGCCAGCAGTTACGACAGGGTGAAGACCCAGTACTTC. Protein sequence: CASSYDRVKTQYF.

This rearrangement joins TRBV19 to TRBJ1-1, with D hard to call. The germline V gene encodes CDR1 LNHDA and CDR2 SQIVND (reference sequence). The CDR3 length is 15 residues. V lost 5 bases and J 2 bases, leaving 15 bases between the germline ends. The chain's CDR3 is CASSRRMGSNTEAFF. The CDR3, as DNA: TGTGCCAGTAGTCGACGGATGGGGAGTAACACTGAAGCTTTCTTT.

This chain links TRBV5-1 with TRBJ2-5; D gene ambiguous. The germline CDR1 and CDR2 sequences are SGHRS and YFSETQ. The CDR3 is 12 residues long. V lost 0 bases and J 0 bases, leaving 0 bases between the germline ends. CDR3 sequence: CASSLDQETQYF. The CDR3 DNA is TGCGCCAGCAGCTTGGACCAAGAGACCCAGTACTTC. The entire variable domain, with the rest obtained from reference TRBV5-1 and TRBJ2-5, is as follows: KAGVTQTPRYLIKTRGQQVTLSCSPISGHRSVSWYQQTPGQGLQFLFEYFSETQRNKGNFPGRFSGRQFSNSRSEMNVSTLELGDSALYLCASSLDQETQYFGPGTRLLVL.

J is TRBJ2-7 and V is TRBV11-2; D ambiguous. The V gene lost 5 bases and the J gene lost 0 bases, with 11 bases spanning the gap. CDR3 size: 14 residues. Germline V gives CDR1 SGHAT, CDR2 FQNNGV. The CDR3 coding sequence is TGTGCCAGCAGCCCTTCGGTATCCTCCTACGAGCAGTACTTC. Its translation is CASSPSVSSYEQYF.

In DNA form, the CDR3 reads TGCGCCAGCAGATATTCGGACAGGGCTAACTATGGCTACACCTTC. Its protein product is CASRYSDRANYGYTF. The chain couples TRBV5-1 to TRBJ1-2; 8 bases are a match to TRBD1. The germline gives CDR1 SGHRS, CDR2 YFSETQ. There are 15 residues in the CDR3. The J segment lost 0 bases and the V segment lost 5 bases, leaving 6 bases of the junction unmatched.

CDR3 bases: TGTGCCAGTAGTATTAGCGTGAACACTGAAGCTTTCTTT. This gives the protein CASSISVNTEAFF. The genes are TRBV19 and TRBJ1-1, with D hard to call. Germline values: CDR1 LNHDA, CDR2 SQIVND (reference sequence). With 3 bases removed from V and 0 bases from J, the gap between germline ends came to 5 bases. The CDR3 is made up of 13 amino acids.

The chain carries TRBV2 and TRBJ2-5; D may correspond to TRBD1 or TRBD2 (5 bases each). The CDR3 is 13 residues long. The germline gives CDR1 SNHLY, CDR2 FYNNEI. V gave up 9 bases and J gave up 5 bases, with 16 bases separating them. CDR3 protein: CASAGSLQETQYF. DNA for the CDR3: TGTGCCAGTGCAGGGAGTCTACAGGAGACCCAGTACTTC.

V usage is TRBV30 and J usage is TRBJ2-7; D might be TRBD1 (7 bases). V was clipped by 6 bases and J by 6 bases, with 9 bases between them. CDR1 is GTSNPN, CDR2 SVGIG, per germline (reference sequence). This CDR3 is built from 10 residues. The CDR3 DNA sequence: TGTGCCTGTCAGGGGGGCGAGCAGTACTTC. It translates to CACQGGEQYF.

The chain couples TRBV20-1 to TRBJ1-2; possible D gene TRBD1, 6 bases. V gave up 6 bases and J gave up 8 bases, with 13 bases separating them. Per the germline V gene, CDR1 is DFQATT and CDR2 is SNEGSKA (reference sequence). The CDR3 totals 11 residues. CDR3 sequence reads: CSAPTGRGYTF. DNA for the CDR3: TGCAGTGCCCCAACAGGGAGAGGCTACACCTTC.

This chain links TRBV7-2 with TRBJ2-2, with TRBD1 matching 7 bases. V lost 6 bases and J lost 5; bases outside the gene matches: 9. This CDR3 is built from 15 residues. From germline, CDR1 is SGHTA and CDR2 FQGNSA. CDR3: CASRTGQLSTGELFF. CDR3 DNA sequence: TGTGCCAGCAGGACGGGACAGCTATCGACCGGGGAGCTGTTTTTT.

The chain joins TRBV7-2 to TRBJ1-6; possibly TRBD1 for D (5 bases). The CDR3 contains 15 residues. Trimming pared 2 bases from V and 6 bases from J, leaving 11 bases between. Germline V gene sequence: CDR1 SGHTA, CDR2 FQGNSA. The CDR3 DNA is TGTGCCAGCAGCTTAACGAGGGGCCGTAATTCACCCCTCCACTTT. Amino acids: CASSLTRGRNSPLHF.

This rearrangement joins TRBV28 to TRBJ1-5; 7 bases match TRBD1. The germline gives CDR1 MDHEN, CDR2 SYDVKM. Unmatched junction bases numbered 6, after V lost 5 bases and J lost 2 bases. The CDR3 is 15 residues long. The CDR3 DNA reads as TGTGCCAGCAGTAAACAGGGGAGTGGCAATCAGCCCCAGCATTTT. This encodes CASSKQGSGNQPQHF.

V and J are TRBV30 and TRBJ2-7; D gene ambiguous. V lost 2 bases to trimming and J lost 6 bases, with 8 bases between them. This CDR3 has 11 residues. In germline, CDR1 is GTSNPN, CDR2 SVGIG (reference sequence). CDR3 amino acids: CAWSLGFEQYF. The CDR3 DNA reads TGTGCCTGGAGTTTGGGCTTCGAGCAGTACTTC.